The 14 T cell receptor beta chains given below trace back to one sample, sequenced in a study of human T cells and chemical hapten exposure. TCRdb redid the calling of the RACE reads with MiXCR, one entry per CDR3 protein. The sample yields about 190,000 distinct CDR3 sequences, around 25% seen once. Time point meaning: patch test 3, about 24 weeks after DPC sensitization. Regarding treatment: therapeutic diphenylcyclopropenone sensitization with weekly scalp DPC. The sample in question was whole blood, obtained in connection with sensitization to the hapten diphenylcyclopropenone (DPC). The origin of the receptors is a woman aged 40 to 49 with alopecia areata. Some clones in this sample may be carry-over from other donors' samples.

The chain carries TRBV7-9 and TRBJ2-5; TRBD2 agrees at 9 bases. Germline values: CDR1 SEHNR, CDR2 FQNEAQ (reference sequence). This CDR3 has 15 amino acids. The trim removed 9 bases at V and 1 base at J, leaving 9 bases unmatched. The CDR3 sequence: CASAGGEAPQETQYF. In DNA, the CDR3 is TGTGCCAGTGCGGGGGGGGAGGCCCCCCAAGAGACCCAGTACTTC.

The rearrangement links TRBV4-3 to TRBJ2-2, with D unresolved. Trimming cost V 1 base and J 7 bases, with 7 bases left between them. In germline, CDR1 is LGHNA, CDR2 YSLEER. The CDR3 is 13 amino acids. The CDR3 coding sequence is TGCGCCAGCAGCCAAGTTTTGGACGGGGAGCTGTTTTTT. Translated, it gives CASSQVLDGELFF.

This clonotype was seen a few times. This chain connects TRBV27 to TRBJ1-4; 11 nucleotides line up with TRBD1. This CDR3 has 14 amino acids. The V gene end was trimmed by 3 bases and the J gene end by 10 bases; junction bases not matched to a gene: 4. CDR1 and CDR2 from the germline V gene are MNHEY and SMNVEV (reference sequence). The CDR3 protein is CASSLDRGQGKLFF. The DNA of the CDR3 is TGTGCCAGCAGTTTGGACAGGGGGCAGGGAAAACTGTTTTTT.

The chain is built from TRBV28 and TRBJ2-7; tentative D call: TRBD2 (5 bases). CDR1 and CDR2 from the germline V gene are MDHEN and SYDVKM. The CDR3 has 13 residues. V lost 6 bases, J lost 2 bases, and 11 bases lay in between. The CDR3 here is CASSAEGAYEQYF. In nucleotides, the CDR3 is TGTGCCAGCAGCGCTGAGGGAGCCTACGAGCAGTACTTC.

The chain carries TRBV5-6 and TRBJ1-2, with no clear D. The CDR3 contains 15 residues. V lost 0 bases, J lost 4 bases, and 13 bases lay in between. Germline V gives CDR1 SGHDT, CDR2 YYEEEE. CDR3: CASSLDWVGPYGYTF. The CDR3 DNA sequence: TGTGCCAGCAGCTTGGACTGGGTAGGCCCCTATGGCTACACCTTC.

The sample holds a few counts of this clonotype. J is TRBJ2-2 and V is TRBV29-1, with D maybe TRBD2 (6 bases). The CDR3 runs to 13 residues. Germline V gene sequence: CDR1 SQVTM, CDR2 ANQGSEA. Trimming pared 4 bases from V and 4 bases from J, leaving 10 bases between. Here the CDR3 reads CSVGMGGTGELFF. The CDR3 region has the DNA TGCAGCGTTGGAATGGGGGGCACCGGGGAGCTGTTTTTT.

A few counts support this clonotype. The rearrangement uses TRBV7-2 and TRBJ2-7, with 10 bases matching TRBD2. J lost 5 bases, V lost 4 bases, and 5 bases had no gene match. Germline CDR1 and CDR2: SGHTA and FQGNSA. CDR3 length: 14 amino acids. The CDR3 region is CASSSLAGAHEQYF. The CDR3 DNA is TGTGCCAGCAGCTCGCTAGCGGGAGCCCACGAGCAGTACTTC.

This clonotype was picked up a small number of times. The chain couples TRBV29-1 to TRBJ2-3, with 10 bases lining up with TRBD2. The CDR3 sequence is 18 residues long. V dropped 4 bases and J dropped 3; count of bases not matched to a gene: 16. Per germline, CDR1 SQVTM and CDR2 ANQGSEA. Written as DNA, the CDR3 is TGCAGCGTTGTGGGGCTGCTAGCGGGAGACAAGGGGACAGATACGCAGTATTTT. Translation gives CSVVGLLAGDKGTDTQYF.

V gene TRBV5-1 combines with J gene TRBJ2-3; the D is unclear. There are 14 residues in the CDR3. The ends were cut back, 0 bases at V and 2 bases at J, with 7 bases in the middle. Germline CDR1 reads SGHRS; CDR2 reads YFSETQ. The CDR3 nucleotides are TGCGCCAGCAGCTTGGCCGGGTACACAGATACGCAGTATTTT. Amino acid sequence: CASSLAGYTDTQYF.

A few counts support this clonotype. The chain joins TRBV4-3 to TRBJ2-7, with D perhaps matching TRBD2 (6 bases). The germline CDR1 and CDR2 sequences are LGHNA and YSLEER. The length of the CDR3 is 14 residues. Trimming shortened V by 4 bases and J by 0 bases, and 10 bases separated the two germline ends. CDR3 region: CASSPTRSSYEQYF. CDR3 coding DNA: TGCGCCAGCAGCCCGACTAGAAGCTCCTACGAGCAGTACTTC.

This clonotype showed up just a few times. The V gene is TRBV20-1, the J gene TRBJ2-5, with a tentative D call TRBD2 (6 bases). The CDR3 spans 12 residues. V was clipped by 5 bases and J by 4 bases, with 11 bases between them. Germline CDR1 is DFQATT and CDR2 is SNEGSKA (reference sequence). In nucleotides, the CDR3 is TGCAGTGCTCGGAGGGCCTTAGAGACCCAGTACTTC. Translation gives CSARRALETQYF.

This clonotype was detected only a few times. V usage is TRBV20-1 and J usage is TRBJ2-3; 9 nucleotides match TRBD2. Germline trimming cut 0 bases from V and 4 bases from J; bases unmatched to any gene: 8. CDR1 and CDR2 (germline): DFQATT, SNEGSKA (reference sequence). The CDR3 runs 16 residues. CDR3 residues: CSAREGTSPRADTQYF. As DNA, the CDR3 is TGCAGTGCTAGAGAAGGGACTAGCCCCAGGGCAGATACGCAGTATTTT.

The chain has TRBV30 and TRBJ2-3; D is perhaps TRBD2 (6 bases). V lost 2 bases, J lost 0 bases, and 15 bases lay in between. Germline V lookup: CDR1 GTSNPN, CDR2 SVGIG (reference sequence). CDR3 length: 16 residues. This CDR3 reads CAWSRFSGGSTDTQYF. The CDR3 DNA reads TGTGCCTGGAGTCGGTTTAGCGGCGGAAGCACAGATACGCAGTATTTT.

This clonotype showed up just a few times. The chain uses TRBV7-9 and TRBJ1-6; D gene uncertain. Trimming left V 5 bases short and J 6 bases short, with 11 bases between. Germline V gene data show CDR1 as SEHNR and CDR2 as FQNEAQ (reference sequence). This CDR3 is 14 amino acids long. Here the CDR3 DNA reads TGTGCCAGCAGCCCATGGACGGCTAATTCACCCCTCCACTTT. As protein: CASSPWTANSPLHF.